This T cell receptor beta chain came from a study of CD8 T cells in ankylosing spondylitis. A remark on this clonotype: The antigen is unknown.

The study's findings and limits: Characteristic, it appeared, of ankylosing spondylitis blood was a TCR beta motif of seven or eight highly homologous variants. Disease-linked clones displayed a CD8+ phenotype and appeared relatively rarely in peripheral blood.

Quantitative molecular-barcoded 5'-RACE generated the TCR beta libraries. Each CDR3 protein is one row after TCRdb ran MiXCR on the 5' RACE reads. This repertoire shows more than 400,000 distinct CDR3 sequences, approximately 5.3% found once; its top ten account for under 4.5%. The V end lost 6 bases, the J end lost 8 bases, and 14 bases lay between the germline ends. Per the germline V gene, CDR1 is LGHNA and CDR2 is YNFKEQ. This CDR3 region has 13 residues. This clonotype was sampled from a male donor with ankylosing spondylitis. Sequencing used blood, either unsorted or a sorted T cell fraction (not recorded which). The rearrangement joins TRBV4-2 to TRBJ2-4, with D perhaps matching TRBD2 (7 bases). The CDR3 DNA reads as TGTGCCAGCAGTTCCCAAGGGGGGGACATTCAGTACTTC. It encodes CASSSQGGDIQYF.